These 8 T cell receptor beta chains were all obtained from the same sample, sequenced in a study of T-cell reconstitution after alpha-beta-depleted transplantation in children. Researchers prepared the TCRbeta library using unique molecular identifiers, the study reports. Each CDR3 protein gets one entry after TCRdb re-called the PCR reads with MiXCR. The sample has roughly 300,000 distinct CDR3 sequences; approximately 10% are singletons. Here the sequenced sample was peripheral blood, taken 180 days after TCRalphabeta/CD19-depleted stem cell transplant. These receptors were obtained from a male patient between 2 and 15 years old who had a stem cell transplant for chronic granulomatous disease, so the T cells may come from the graft donor.

The sample holds many counts of this clonotype. J is TRBJ2-3 and V is TRBV2, with TRBD2 matching over 9 bases. CDR3 length: 14 amino acids. The germline CDR1 and CDR2 sequences are SNHLY and FYNNEI. J lost 1 base, V lost 6 bases, and 2 bases had no gene match. This CDR3 reads CASREREGTDTQYF. CDR3 DNA: TGTGCCAGCAGGGAGCGGGAGGGCACAGATACGCAGTATTTT.

This clonotype was observed many times. The chain recombines TRBV12-3 or TRBV12-4 with TRBJ1-2; TRBD1 aligns across 9 bases. The CDR3 is 12 amino acids. J gave up 6 bases and V 6 bases, and 2 bases lay outside the gene matches. The chain's CDR3 is CASSWTGDGYTF. The CDR3 region has the DNA TGTGCCAGCAGCTGGACAGGGGATGGCTACACCTTC.

The table lists this clonotype with many counts. V is TRBV5-1 and J is TRBJ1-6; 7 bases fit TRBD1. The V gene's germline CDR1 is SGHRS and CDR2 YFSETQ. Trimming took 0 bases from V and 7 from J; bases not matched to a gene: 4. This CDR3 comprises 15 residues. The CDR3 reads CASSLEGARNSPLHF. The CDR3, as DNA: TGCGCCAGCAGCTTGGAGGGGGCCCGGAATTCACCCCTCCACTTT. Complete variable domain (other parts from reference TRBV5-1 and TRBJ1-6): KAGVTQTPRYLIKTRGQQVTLSCSPISGHRSVSWYQQTPGQGLQFLFEYFSETQRNKGNFPGRFSGRQFSNSRSEMNVSTLELGDSALYLCASSLEGARNSPLHFGNGTRLTVT.

This clonotype has a count of ten or more. The chain has TRBV20-1 and TRBJ1-2; the D is unclear. Per the germline V gene, CDR1 is DFQATT and CDR2 is SNEGSKA (reference sequence). V dropped 3 bases and J dropped 3 bases, with 11 bases sitting between them. The length of the CDR3 is 13 residues. In nucleotides, the CDR3 is TGCAGTGCTAGGGAGGGTTCGGACTATGGCTACACCTTC. Translated, it gives CSAREGSDYGYTF.

This clonotype occurred many times. The V gene is TRBV5-6, the J gene TRBJ1-1; D is unclear. The length of the CDR3 is 12 residues. Germline-derived CDR1 and CDR2 are SGHDT and YYEEEE. V lost 2 bases, J lost 3 bases, and 5 bases lay in between. CDR3 amino acids: CASSLRYTEAFF. The CDR3 DNA reads TGTGCCAGCAGCTTACGATACACTGAAGCTTTCTTT.

This clonotype showed up many times. J is TRBJ2-1 and V is TRBV11-2; a possible D gene is TRBD1 (6 bases). Looked up from germline, CDR1 is SGHAT and CDR2 is FQNNGV. This CDR3 comprises 15 residues. V was clipped by 3 bases and J by 3 bases, with 12 bases between them. Here the CDR3 reads CASSFRDNYYNEQFF. In DNA, the CDR3 is TGTGCCAGCAGCTTCCGGGACAACTACTACAATGAGCAGTTCTTC.

This clonotype was seen many times. The rearrangement uses TRBV28 and TRBJ2-7; 8 bases are a match to TRBD1. The CDR3 sequence is 13 residues long. Germline V gene data show CDR1 as MDHEN and CDR2 as SYDVKM. The junction had 4 bases not matched to a gene; V was cut back by 6 bases and J by 3 bases. The DNA for the CDR3 is TGTGCCAGCAGCCACAGGGGGATCTACGAGCAGTACTTC. Protein sequence: CASSHRGIYEQYF.

At least ten counts were recorded for this clonotype. This rearrangement joins TRBV20-1 to TRBJ2-1; 8 positions agree with TRBD2. J gave up 8 bases and V 4 bases, and 4 bases lay outside the gene matches. This CDR3 spans 12 amino acids. In germline, CDR1 is DFQATT, CDR2 SNEGSKA (reference sequence). In nucleotides, the CDR3 is TGCAGTGCTATCCGGGGGGGCCATGAGCAGTTCTTC. Translation gives CSAIRGGHEQFF.